This TCR beta chain came from a study of blood T cell repertoires in COVID-19. V was pared by 6 bases and J by 0 bases, with 5 bases between. Germline loops: CDR1 SNHLY, CDR2 FYNNEI. The CDR3 length is 12 residues. Original handling: Estimated nucleated cell counts came from reference gene primer amplification. Here immunoSEQ multiplex PCR was the method, and the copy in TCRdb shows in-frame clones only, minus some. Clone size and the V and J calls come from that table; the DNA yielded D and trimming. The sample lists 410,000 or so clones, about 88% occurring once. Seattle participants joined during active infection and were tracked over time.

The sample comprised peripheral blood. The rearrangement uses TRBV2 and TRBJ2-5; D not resolved. The TCR was taken from a woman aged 40 to 50 with COVID-19, enrolled during active disease. CDR3 loop: CASRQYQETQYF. CDR3 DNA sequence: TGTGCCAGCAGACAGTACCAAGAGACCCAGTACTTC.